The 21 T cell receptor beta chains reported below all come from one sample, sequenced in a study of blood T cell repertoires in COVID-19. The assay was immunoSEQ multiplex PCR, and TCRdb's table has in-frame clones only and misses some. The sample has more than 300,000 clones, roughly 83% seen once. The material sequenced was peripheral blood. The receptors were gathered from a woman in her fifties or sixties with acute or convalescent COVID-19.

CDR3 loop: CASSLGDSNEQFF. Written as DNA, the CDR3 is TGCGCCAGCAGCTTGGGAGACAGTAATGAGCAGTTCTTC. This chain links TRBV5-1 with TRBJ2-1, with D maybe TRBD1 (5 bases). V dropped 0 bases and J dropped 7 bases, with 8 bases sitting between them. The CDR3 contains 13 residues. CDR1 and CDR2 from the germline V gene are SGHRS and YFSETQ.

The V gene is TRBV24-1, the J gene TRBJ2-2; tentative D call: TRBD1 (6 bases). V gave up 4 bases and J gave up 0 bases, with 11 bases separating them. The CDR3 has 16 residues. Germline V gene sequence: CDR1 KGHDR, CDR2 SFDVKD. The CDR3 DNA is TGTGCCACCAGTGAAGTCTCAGGGGCGAACACCGGGGAGCTGTTTTTT. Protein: CATSEVSGANTGELFF.

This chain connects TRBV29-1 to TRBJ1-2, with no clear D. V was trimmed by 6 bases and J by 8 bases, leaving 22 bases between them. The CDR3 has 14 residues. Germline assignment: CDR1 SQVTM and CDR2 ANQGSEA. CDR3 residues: CSVLSNALSYGYTF. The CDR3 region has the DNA TGCAGCGTCCTATCGAACGCCTTGAGCTACGGCTACACCTTC. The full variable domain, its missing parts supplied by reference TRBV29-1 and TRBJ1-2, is SAVISQKPSRDICQRGTSLTIQCQVDSQVTMMFWYRQQPGQSLTLIATANQGSEATYESGFVIDKFPISRPNLTFSTLTVSNMSPEDSSIYLCSVLSNALSYGYTFGSGTRLTVV.

In DNA, the CDR3 is TGTGCCATCAGTCCCGCCGGACTAGCAGCGGACTACGAGCAGTACTTC. Translated: CAISPAGLAADYEQYF. The chain links TRBV10-3 to TRBJ2-7, with 8 bases identical to TRBD2. With 5 bases clipped from V and 3 bases from J, the junction kept 12 bases outside the gene matches. The germline V gene has CDR1 ENHRY and CDR2 SYGVKD. The CDR3 runs 16 residues.

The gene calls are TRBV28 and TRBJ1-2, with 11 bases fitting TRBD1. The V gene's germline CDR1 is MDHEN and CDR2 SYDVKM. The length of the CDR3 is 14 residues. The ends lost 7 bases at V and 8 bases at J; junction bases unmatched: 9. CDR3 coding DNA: TGTGCCAGCACGGACAGGGGGCGTTCTCGGGGCTACACCTTC. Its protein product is CASTDRGRSRGYTF.

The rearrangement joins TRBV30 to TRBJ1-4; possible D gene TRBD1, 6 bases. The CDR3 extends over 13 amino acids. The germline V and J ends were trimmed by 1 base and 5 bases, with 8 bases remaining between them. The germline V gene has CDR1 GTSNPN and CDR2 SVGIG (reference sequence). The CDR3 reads CAWSGGHNEKLFF. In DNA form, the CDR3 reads TGTGCCTGGAGTGGGGGGCACAATGAAAAACTGTTTTTT.

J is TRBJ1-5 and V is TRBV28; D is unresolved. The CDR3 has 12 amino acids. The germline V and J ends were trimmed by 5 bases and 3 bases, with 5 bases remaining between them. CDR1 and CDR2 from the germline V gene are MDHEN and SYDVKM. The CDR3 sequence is CASSGSNQPQHF. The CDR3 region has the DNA TGTGCCAGCAGTGGCTCCAATCAGCCCCAGCATTTT.

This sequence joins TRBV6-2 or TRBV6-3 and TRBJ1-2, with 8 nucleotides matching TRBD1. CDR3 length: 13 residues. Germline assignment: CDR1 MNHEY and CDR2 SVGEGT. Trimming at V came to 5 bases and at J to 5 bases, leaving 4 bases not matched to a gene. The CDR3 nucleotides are TGTGCCAGCAGTCGGGGACAGGATTATGGCTACACCTTC. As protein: CASSRGQDYGYTF.

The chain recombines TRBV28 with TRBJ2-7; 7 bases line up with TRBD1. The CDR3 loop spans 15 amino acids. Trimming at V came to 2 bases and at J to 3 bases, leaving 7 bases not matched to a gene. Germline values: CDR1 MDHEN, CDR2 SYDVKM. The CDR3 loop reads CASSLVGTASYEQYF. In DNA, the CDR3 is TGTGCCAGCAGTTTAGTTGGGACAGCGAGCTACGAGCAGTACTTC.

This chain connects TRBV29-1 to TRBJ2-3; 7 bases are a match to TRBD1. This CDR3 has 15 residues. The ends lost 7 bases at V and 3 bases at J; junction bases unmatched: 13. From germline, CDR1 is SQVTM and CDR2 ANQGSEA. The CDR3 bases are TGCAGCGCCTTCCTACAGGGGAGATCGACAGATACGCAGTATTTT. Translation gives CSAFLQGRSTDTQYF.

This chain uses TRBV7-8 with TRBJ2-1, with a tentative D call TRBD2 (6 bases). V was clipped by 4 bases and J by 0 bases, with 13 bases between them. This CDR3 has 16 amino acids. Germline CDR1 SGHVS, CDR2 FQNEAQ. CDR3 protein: CASSSRRDSSYNEQFF. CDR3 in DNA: TGTGCCAGCAGCTCCCGCCGGGACTCCTCCTACAATGAGCAGTTCTTC.

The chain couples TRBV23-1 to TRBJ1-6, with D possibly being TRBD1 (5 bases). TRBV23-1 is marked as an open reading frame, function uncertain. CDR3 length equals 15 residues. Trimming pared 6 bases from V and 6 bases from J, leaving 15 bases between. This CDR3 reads CASRTLGQGNSPLHF. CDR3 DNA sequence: TGCGCCAGCAGAACCTTAGGGCAGGGTAATTCACCCCTCCACTTT.

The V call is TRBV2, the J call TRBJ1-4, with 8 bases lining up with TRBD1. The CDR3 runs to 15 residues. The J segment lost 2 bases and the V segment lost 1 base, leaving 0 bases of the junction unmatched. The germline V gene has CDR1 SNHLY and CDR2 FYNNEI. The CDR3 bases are TGTGCCAGCAGTGAAGACAGGGGGACTAATGAAAAACTGTTTTTT. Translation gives CASSEDRGTNEKLFF.

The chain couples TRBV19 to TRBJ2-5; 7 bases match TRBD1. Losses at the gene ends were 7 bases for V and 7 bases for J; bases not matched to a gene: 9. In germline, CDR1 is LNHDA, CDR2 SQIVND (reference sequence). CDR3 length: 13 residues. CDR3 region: CASNGQGEGTQYF. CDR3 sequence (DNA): TGTGCCAGTAACGGGCAGGGGGAAGGGACCCAGTACTTC. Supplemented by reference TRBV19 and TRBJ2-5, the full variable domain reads DGGITQSPKYLFRKEGQNVTLSCEQNLNHDAMYWYRQDPGQGLRLIYYSQIVNDFQKGDIAEGYSVSREKKESFPLTVTSAQKNPTAFYLCASNGQGEGTQYFGPGTRLLVL.

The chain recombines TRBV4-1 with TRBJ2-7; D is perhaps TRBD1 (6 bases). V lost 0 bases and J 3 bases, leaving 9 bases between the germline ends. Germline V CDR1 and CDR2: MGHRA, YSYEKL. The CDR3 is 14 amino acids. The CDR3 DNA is TGCGCCAGCAGCCAAGATCAGGGGCTCTACGAGCAGTACTTC. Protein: CASSQDQGLYEQYF.

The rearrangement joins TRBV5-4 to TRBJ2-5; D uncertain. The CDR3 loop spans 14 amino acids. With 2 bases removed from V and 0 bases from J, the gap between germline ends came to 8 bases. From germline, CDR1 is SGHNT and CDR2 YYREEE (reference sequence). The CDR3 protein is CASSFQVHQETQYF. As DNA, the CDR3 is TGTGCCAGCAGCTTCCAGGTCCACCAAGAGACCCAGTACTTC.

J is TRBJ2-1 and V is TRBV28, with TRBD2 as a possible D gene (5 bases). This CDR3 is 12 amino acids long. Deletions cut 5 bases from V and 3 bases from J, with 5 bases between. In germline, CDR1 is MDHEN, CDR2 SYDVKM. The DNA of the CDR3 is TGTGCCAGCAGTGGGAGCTACAATGAGCAGTTCTTC. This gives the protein CASSGSYNEQFF.

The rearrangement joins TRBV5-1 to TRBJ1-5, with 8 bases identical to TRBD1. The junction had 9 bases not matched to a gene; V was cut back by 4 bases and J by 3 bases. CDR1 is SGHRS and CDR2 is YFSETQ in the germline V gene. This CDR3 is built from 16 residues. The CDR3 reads CASSPDGTGYNQPQHF. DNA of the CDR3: TGCGCCAGCAGCCCAGACGGGACAGGATACAATCAGCCCCAGCATTTT.

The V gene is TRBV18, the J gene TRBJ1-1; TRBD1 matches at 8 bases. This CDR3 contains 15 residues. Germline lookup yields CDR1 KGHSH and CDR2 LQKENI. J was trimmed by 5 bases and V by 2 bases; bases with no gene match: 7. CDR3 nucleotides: TGTGCCAGCTCACCATCCTCCAGGGGGCAGACTGAAGCTTTCTTT. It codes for CASSPSSRGQTEAFF.

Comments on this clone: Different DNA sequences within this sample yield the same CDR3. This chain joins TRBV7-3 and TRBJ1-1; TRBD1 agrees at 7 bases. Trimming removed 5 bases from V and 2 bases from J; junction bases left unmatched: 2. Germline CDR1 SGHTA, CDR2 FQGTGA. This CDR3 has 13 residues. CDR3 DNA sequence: TGTGCCAGCAGCAGACAGGGAAACACTGAAGCTTTCTTT. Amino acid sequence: CASSRQGNTEAFF.

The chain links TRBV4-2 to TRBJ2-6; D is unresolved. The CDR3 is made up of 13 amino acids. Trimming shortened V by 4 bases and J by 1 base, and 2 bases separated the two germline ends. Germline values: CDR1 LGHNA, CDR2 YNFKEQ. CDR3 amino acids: CASSLSGANVLTF. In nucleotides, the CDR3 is TGTGCCAGCAGCCTATCTGGGGCCAACGTCCTGACTTTC.